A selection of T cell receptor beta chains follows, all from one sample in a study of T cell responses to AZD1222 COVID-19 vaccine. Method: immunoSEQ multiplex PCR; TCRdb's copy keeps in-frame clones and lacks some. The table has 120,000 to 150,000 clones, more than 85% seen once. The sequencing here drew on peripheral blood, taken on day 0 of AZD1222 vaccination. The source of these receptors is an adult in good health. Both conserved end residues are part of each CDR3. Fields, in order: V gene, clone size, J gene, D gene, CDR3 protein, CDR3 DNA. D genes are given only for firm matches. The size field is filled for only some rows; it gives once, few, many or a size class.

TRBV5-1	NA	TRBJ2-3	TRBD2	CASSLGPGLARTDTQYF	TGCGCCAGCAGCTTGGGGCCCGGACTAGCGAGAACAGATACGCAGTATTTT
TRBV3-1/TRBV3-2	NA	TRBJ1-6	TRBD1	CASSLQTGVGNSPLHF	TGTGCCAGCAGCCTCCAGACAGGGGTGGGGAATTCACCCCTCCACTTT
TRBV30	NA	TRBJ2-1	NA	CAWTSLAPIYNEQFF	TGTGCCTGGACGTCGCTAGCGCCGATCTACAATGAGCAGTTCTTC
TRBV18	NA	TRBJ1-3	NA	CASSPGTRAGNTIYF	TGTGCCAGCTCACCAGGTACCAGGGCTGGAAACACCATATATTTT
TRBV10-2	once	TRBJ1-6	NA	CASSRQAGTPLHF	TGCGCCAGCAGCCGCCAAGCAGGGACACCCCTCCACTTT
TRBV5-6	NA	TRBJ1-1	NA	CASSLPANTEAFF	TGTGCCAGCAGCTTACCGGCGAACACTGAAGCTTTCTTT
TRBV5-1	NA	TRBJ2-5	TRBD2	CASSLLAGLEETQYF	TGCGCCAGCAGCTTGCTAGCGGGGCTGGAAGAGACCCAGTACTTC
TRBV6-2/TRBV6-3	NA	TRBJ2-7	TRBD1	CASSWDRIESYEQYF	TGTGCCAGCAGTTGGGACAGGATTGAGTCCTACGAGCAGTACTTC
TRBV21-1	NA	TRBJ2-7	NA	CASSKAGSYEQYF	TGTGCCAGCAGCAAAGCAGGCTCCTACGAGCAGTACTTC
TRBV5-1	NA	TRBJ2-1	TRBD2	CASSSRGGDYNEQFF	TGCGCCAGCAGCTCCCGCGGGGGGGACTACAATGAGCAGTTCTTC
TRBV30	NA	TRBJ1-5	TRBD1	CAWSETGSQPQHF	TGTGCCTGGAGCGAGACAGGGAGCCAGCCCCAGCATTTT
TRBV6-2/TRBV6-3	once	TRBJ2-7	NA	CASSYRGTGDYEQYF	TGTGCCAGCAGTTACCGGGGGACCGGAGACTACGAGCAGTACTTC
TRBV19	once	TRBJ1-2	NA	CASSAMNYGYTF	TGTGCCAGTAGTGCAATGAACTATGGCTACACCTTC
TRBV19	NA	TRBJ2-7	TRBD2	CASSRAGRQYEQYF	TGTGCCAGTTCGAGAGCGGGGCGTCAATACGAGCAGTACTTC
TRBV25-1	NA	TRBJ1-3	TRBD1	CASRAGGSSGNTIYF	TGTGCCAGCAGGGCAGGGGGTAGCTCTGGAAACACCATATATTTT
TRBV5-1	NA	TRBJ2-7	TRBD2	CASSPSGRVSYEQYF	TGCGCCAGCAGCCCGAGCGGGAGGGTTTCCTACGAGCAGTACTTC
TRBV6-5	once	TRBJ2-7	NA	CASRAYEQYF	TGTGCCAGCAGAGCCTACGAGCAGTACTTC
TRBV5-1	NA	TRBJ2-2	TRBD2	CASSSLGGRGYTGELFF	TGCGCCAGCAGCTCCCTCGGCGGGAGGGGTTACACCGGGGAGCTGTTTTTT
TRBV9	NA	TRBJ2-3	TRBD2	CASSVLAGGTDTQYF	TGTGCCAGCAGCGTCCTAGCGGGAGGGACAGATACGCAGTATTTT
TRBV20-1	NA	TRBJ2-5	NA	CSGGIQETQYF	TGCAGTGGGGGGATCCAAGAGACCCAGTACTTC
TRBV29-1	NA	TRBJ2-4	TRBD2	CSVPGGNNIQYF	TGCAGCGTCCCGGGGGGGAATAACATTCAGTACTTC
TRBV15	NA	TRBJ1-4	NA	CATSNPGATPLGYEKLFF	TGTGCCACCAGCAACCCAGGGGCCACACCTTTGGGGTATGAAAAACTGTTTTTT
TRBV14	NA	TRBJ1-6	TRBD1	CASSYLQGTNSPLHF	TGTGCCAGCAGCTATCTACAGGGGACTAATTCACCCCTCCACTTT
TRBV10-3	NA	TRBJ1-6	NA	CAISARTDNSPLHF	TGTGCCATCAGTGCCCGGACGGATAATTCACCCCTCCACTTT
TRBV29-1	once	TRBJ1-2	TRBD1	CSVRQGGPDTF	TGCAGCGTACGACAGGGAGGCCCGGACACCTTC
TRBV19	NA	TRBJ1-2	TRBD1	CASRDLGQGSGYTF	TGTGCCAGTAGAGATTTAGGACAGGGGTCTGGCTACACCTTC
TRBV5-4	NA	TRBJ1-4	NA	CASSLDQGSGEKLFF	TGTGCCAGCAGCTTGGATCAGGGGTCCGGTGAAAAACTGTTTTTT
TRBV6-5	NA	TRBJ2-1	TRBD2	CASSWSSGRVPNEQFF	TGTGCCAGCAGTTGGTCTAGCGGGAGGGTACCCAATGAGCAGTTCTTC
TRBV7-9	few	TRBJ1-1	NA	CASSRPGTGNTEAFF	TGTGCCAGCAGCCGTCCCGGGACGGGGAACACTGAAGCTTTCTTT
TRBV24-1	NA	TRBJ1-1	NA	CATSDVGGKAFF	TGTGCCACCAGTGATGTAGGGGGTAAGGCTTTCTTT
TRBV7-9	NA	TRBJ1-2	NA	CASSLAQGLLRGYTF	TGTGCCAGCAGCTTAGCCCAGGGTTTGTTACGGGGCTACACCTTC
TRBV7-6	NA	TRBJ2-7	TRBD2	CASSSTGTSGRGHEQYF	TGTGCCAGCAGCTCCACCGGGACTAGCGGGAGAGGCCACGAGCAGTACTTC
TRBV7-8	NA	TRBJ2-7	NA	CASSPLYRGASSYEQYF	TGTGCCAGCAGCCCCCTTTATAGGGGCGCCTCCTCCTACGAGCAGTACTTC
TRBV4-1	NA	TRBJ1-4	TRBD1	CASSQDRRTGSRGGKLFF	TGCGCCAGCAGCCAAGATCGGAGGACAGGGTCGCGCGGTGGAAAACTGTTTTTT
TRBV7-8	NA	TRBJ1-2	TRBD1	CASSLVRGHGYTF	TGTGCCAGCAGCTTAGTCAGGGGGCATGGCTACACCTTC
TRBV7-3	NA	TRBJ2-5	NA	CASSSQPIGETQYF	TGTGCCAGCAGCTCTCAGCCCATAGGGGAGACCCAGTACTTC
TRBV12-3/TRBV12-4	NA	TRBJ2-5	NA	CASSSSAETQYF	TGTGCCAGCAGTAGTAGCGCGGAGACCCAGTACTTC
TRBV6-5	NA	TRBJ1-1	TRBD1	CASRGPGTGGSEAFF	TGTGCCAGCAGGGGTCCCGGGACAGGGGGCAGTGAAGCTTTCTTT
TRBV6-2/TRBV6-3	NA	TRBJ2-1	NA	CASSSLGNEQFF	TGTGCCAGCAGTTCCTTAGGTAATGAGCAGTTCTTC
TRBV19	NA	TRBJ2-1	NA	CASSIHGNEQFF	TGTGCCAGTAGTATCCACGGCAATGAGCAGTTCTTC